This T cell receptor (beta chain) was observed in a study of identical twins. Losses at the gene ends were 1 base for V and 1 base for J; bases not matched to a gene: 5. The germline gives CDR1 MDHEN, CDR2 SYDVKM. The CDR3 is 16 amino acids. This clonotype was seen repeatedly, ten times or more. Its cognate antigen is unknown. Study-wide findings and caveats: Clonotypes of the beta chain that were abundant in cord blood carried fewer insertions (memory repertoires showed none). Where out-of-frame alpha sequences were twin-shared, they showed excess low generation probability.

With template switching, a universal primer site was added, and the cDNA carried unique molecular identifiers. MiXCR, run by TCRdb on the 5' RACE reads, gives a single entry per CDR3 protein. The data contain around 1.7 million distinct CDR3 sequences, roughly a third of them singletons. The chain joins TRBV28 to TRBJ2-3; TRBD2 agrees at 7 bases. The source is a newborn girl in good health. Source material: cord blood. The CDR3 sequence is CASSLSASGGTDTQYF. The CDR3 nucleotides read TGTGCCAGCAGTTTATCGGCTAGCGGAGGCACAGATACGCAGTATTTT. Combining the CDR3 with reference TRBV28 and TRBJ2-3 gives the whole variable domain DVKVTQSSRYLVKRTGEKVFLECVQDMDHENMFWYRQDPGLGLRLIYFSYDVKMKEKGDIPEGYSVSREKKERFSLILESASTNQTSMYLCASSLSASGGTDTQYFGPGTRLTVL.